This TCR beta chain is from a study of cytomegalovirus exposure and HLA in healthy donors. Primers for the PCR totalled 60 Vbeta and 13 Jbeta. Sequencing was performed with immunoSEQ multiplex PCR; in TCRdb, only in-frame clones are kept and a portion is missing. The repertoire includes 100,000 to 150,000 clones, approximately 8.8% of them detected once, and 5.5% sits in the top ten. The CDR3 length is 13 residues. Germline V CDR1 and CDR2: SEHNR, FQNEAQ (reference sequence). V lost 4 bases and J lost 4, with 11 bases in between. Study outcomes and limitations: The authors later found TCR association rates varying by HLA locus, with DRB1 most and HLA-C fewest. It was assumed in the presence/absence analyses that sequencing depth was roughly uniform across donors. The study flagged approximately 180 TCR beta chains as cytomegalovirus-associated.

To note about this clone: Its specificity is not known.

The clonotype comes from a man aged 35 to 55 in good health and CMV-seronegative. The sample was PBMCs. The chain combines TRBV7-9 with TRBJ2-7; D perhaps matches TRBD2 (6 bases). DNA of the CDR3: TGTGCCAGCAGCTCCTTACTAGCTTACGAGCAGTACTTC. As protein: CASSSLLAYEQYF. Filled out from reference TRBV7-9 and TRBJ2-7, the complete variable domain reads DTGVSQNPRHKITKRGQNVTFRCDPISEHNRLYWYRQTLGQGPEFLTYFQNEAQLEKSRLLSDRFSAERPKGSFSTLEIQRTEQGDSAMYLCASSSLLAYEQYFGPGTRLTVT.